These 24 T cell receptor beta chains were all obtained from the same sample, sequenced in a study of CD8 T cells in Susac syndrome. RNA was extracted with the RNeasy kit, and a quantity of roughly 0.5 to 1 ug was reverse transcribed using random hexamers. TCRdb ran MiXCR on the immunoSEQ multiplex PCR reads and lists one entry per CDR3 protein. The sample shows tens of thousands of distinct CDR3 sequences, 80% to 95% of them seen only once. Sequencing used CD8+ T cells from PBMCs. These receptors all come from a human donor with Susac syndrome.

The rearrangement links TRBV20-1 to TRBJ2-3; 7 bases are shared with TRBD1. Trimming removed 6 bases from V and 0 bases from J; junction bases left unmatched: 15. The CDR3 extends over 17 amino acids. Germline V gene lookup returns CDR1 DFQATT and CDR2 SNEGSKA (reference sequence). The CDR3 DNA is TGCAGTGCCAGCCTTGGGACAGCGAGTTCTAGCACAGATACGCAGTATTTT. Translated: CSASLGTASSSTDTQYF.

This chain connects TRBV19 to TRBJ2-7; D gene ambiguous. Germline V CDR1 and CDR2: LNHDA, SQIVND (reference sequence). Trimming pared 5 bases from V and 3 bases from J, leaving 14 bases between. The CDR3 contains 14 residues. CDR3 nucleotides: TGTGCCAGTAGTCCAGGAACATCGGGCTACGAGCAGTACTTC. It yields the protein CASSPGTSGYEQYF.

V gene TRBV5-4 combines with J gene TRBJ2-1; 11 positions agree with TRBD2. Trimming removed 2 bases from V and 4 bases from J; junction bases left unmatched: 8. This CDR3 contains 17 residues. Germline values: CDR1 SGHNT, CDR2 YYREEE (reference sequence). The CDR3 sequence is CASSFPTSGGSYNEQFF. CDR3 sequence (DNA): TGTGCCAGCAGCTTTCCAACTAGCGGGGGATCTTACAATGAGCAGTTCTTC.

The chain recombines TRBV29-1 with TRBJ1-1; D is unresolved. The CDR3 is made up of 13 amino acids. Trimming took off 4 bases at V and 1 base at J, with 10 bases between the two ends. CDR1 is SQVTM, CDR2 ANQGSEA, per germline. The CDR3 is CSVAPDGNTEAFF. The CDR3 DNA reads as TGCAGCGTTGCTCCGGACGGGAACACTGAAGCTTTCTTT.

The chain employs TRBV28 and TRBJ2-3; D not resolved. Trimming stripped 2 bases from V and 1 base from J, with 10 bases between. This CDR3 comprises 15 residues. Germline CDR1 is MDHEN and CDR2 is SYDVKM. The CDR3 reads CASSLSLSGTDTQYF. CDR3 DNA sequence: TGTGCCAGCAGTTTAAGCCTATCGGGCACAGATACGCAGTATTTT.

This clonotype was counted once. The CDR3, as DNA: TGTGCCAGCAGTATCCGGGACAGGGGACACAATGAGCAGTTCTTC. Translation: CASSIRDRGHNEQFF. The chain has TRBV28 and TRBJ2-1; TRBD1 aligns across 10 bases. Germline CDR1 is MDHEN and CDR2 is SYDVKM. The CDR3 totals 15 residues. V was pared by 5 bases and J by 5 bases, with 6 bases of the junction left unmatched.

The chain recombines TRBV28 with TRBJ2-4, with 11 bases aligning to TRBD2. This CDR3 is built from 18 residues. The germline V gene has CDR1 MDHEN and CDR2 SYDVKM. V trimming: 2 bases; J trimming: 0 bases; junction bases outside the gene matches: 6. The CDR3 here is CASSLLAGGPLAKNIQYF. The CDR3 coding sequence is TGTGCCAGCAGTTTACTAGCGGGGGGTCCCCTAGCCAAAAACATTCAGTACTTC. The full variable domain, in which reference TRBV28 and TRBJ2-4 provide the parts outside the CDR3, is DVKVTQSSRYLVKRTGEKVFLECVQDMDHENMFWYRQDPGLGLRLIYFSYDVKMKEKGDIPEGYSVSREKKERFSLILESASTNQTSMYLCASSLLAGGPLAKNIQYFGAGTRLSVL.

The chain is built from TRBV19 and TRBJ2-5; 11 bases are a match to TRBD1. The CDR3 runs 15 residues. Trimming at V came to 3 bases and at J to 2 bases, leaving 2 bases not matched to a gene. Germline loops: CDR1 LNHDA, CDR2 SQIVND (reference sequence). The CDR3 here is CASSMRDRGQETQYF. CDR3 coding DNA: TGTGCCAGTAGTATGAGGGACAGGGGGCAAGAGACCCAGTACTTC.

The chain recombines TRBV19 with TRBJ1-1, with 7 bases identical to TRBD1. CDR3 length equals 13 residues. J lost 5 bases, V lost 8 bases, and 8 bases had no gene match. CDR1 and CDR2 (germline): LNHDA, SQIVND (reference sequence). The CDR3 DNA reads TGTGCCAGTGAGGACAGGCTGGGGACTGAAGCTTTCTTT. Translating gives CASEDRLGTEAFF.

The CDR3, as DNA: TGTGCCAGCACCCCGGACCCCGAAACCGGGGAGCTGTTTTTT. Protein product: CASTPDPETGELFF. The chain combines TRBV2 with TRBJ2-2; no reliable D call. The CDR3 runs to 14 residues. CDR1 SNHLY and CDR2 FYNNEI come from the germline V gene. V was pared by 7 bases and J by 5 bases, with 14 bases between.

A single count supports this clonotype. V gene TRBV5-1 combines with J gene TRBJ2-1; TRBD2 matches at 8 bases. The CDR3 spans 15 residues. Germline CDR1 is SGHRS and CDR2 is YFSETQ. J was trimmed by 0 bases and V by 6 bases; bases with no gene match: 5. The CDR3 coding sequence is TGCGCCAGCAAAGGGGCGGGGGGCTCCTACAATGAGCAGTTCTTC. Protein: CASKGAGGSYNEQFF.

V and J are TRBV6-5 and TRBJ2-3; D gene uncertain. V was cut by 2 bases and J by 0 bases, with 6 bases left in between. Germline V gives CDR1 MNHEY, CDR2 SVGAGI. This CDR3 has 14 residues. CDR3 region: CASSYRSSTDTQYF. CDR3 sequence (DNA): TGTGCCAGCAGTTACAGATCTAGCACAGATACGCAGTATTTT.

The chain combines TRBV20-1 with TRBJ2-3; 9 bases are shared with TRBD2. V lost 0 bases to trimming and J lost 0 bases; unmatched junction nucleotides: 10. In germline, CDR1 is DFQATT, CDR2 SNEGSKA (reference sequence). The CDR3 runs 18 residues. The CDR3 reads CSARDFQAGGLSTDTQYF. The CDR3 bases are TGCAGTGCTAGAGATTTCCAAGCGGGGGGCCTCAGCACAGATACGCAGTATTTT.

The chain is built from TRBV2 and TRBJ2-1, with TRBD2 matching over 11 bases. CDR1 SNHLY and CDR2 FYNNEI come from the germline V gene. Trimming cost V 5 bases and J 8 bases; bases outside gene matches: 11. The CDR3 has 16 amino acids. CDR3 amino acids: CASSPALAGAFYEQFF. Written as DNA, the CDR3 is TGTGCCAGCAGTCCAGCACTAGCGGGGGCGTTCTATGAGCAGTTCTTC.

The V and J genes are TRBV27 and TRBJ2-7, with D possibly matching TRBD1 (6 bases). CDR3 size: 14 residues. Trimming pared 8 bases from V and 0 bases from J, leaving 14 bases between. CDR1 and CDR2 (germline): MNHEY, SMNVEV (reference sequence). The CDR3 is CASSGQNSSYEQYF. Here the CDR3 DNA reads TGTGCCAGCTCGGGACAAAATAGCTCCTACGAGCAGTACTTC.

The chain employs TRBV2 and TRBJ2-3; 9 nucleotides agree with TRBD2. Trimming took 5 bases from V and 0 from J; bases not matched to a gene: 9. Germline V gives CDR1 SNHLY, CDR2 FYNNEI. The CDR3 contains 17 residues. CDR3 in DNA: TGTGCCAGCAGTTCATCGACTAGCGGCTTCAGCACAGATACGCAGTATTTT. Translation gives CASSSSTSGFSTDTQYF.

As DNA, the CDR3 is TGTGCCAGCAGCTTTGGAGGGAACACCGGGGAGCTGTTTTTT. Translated: CASSFGGNTGELFF. The chain has TRBV5-6 and TRBJ2-2; the D gene is possibly TRBD2 (5 bases). The CDR3 contains 14 residues. Trimming left V 2 bases short and J 1 base short, with 6 bases between. Per germline, CDR1 SGHDT and CDR2 YYEEEE. The full variable domain, rest sourced from reference TRBV5-6 and TRBJ2-2, is DAGVTQSPTHLIKTRGQQVTLRCSPKSGHDTVSWYQQALGQGPQFIFQYYEEEERQRGNFPDRFSGHQFPNYSSELNVNALLLGDSALYLCASSFGGNTGELFFGEGSRLTVL.

The rearrangement uses TRBV6-4 and TRBJ2-7, with D perhaps TRBD2 (5 bases). Germline CDR1 is MRHNA and CDR2 is SNTAGT. The CDR3 length is 15 residues. V was pared by 5 bases and J by 4 bases, with 18 bases between. CDR3 region: CASSTRDGPGYEQYF. The CDR3 nucleotides read TGTGCCAGCAGTACCCGGGATGGGCCGGGGTACGAGCAGTACTTC.

V gene TRBV29-1 combines with J gene TRBJ2-3, with 11 positions matching TRBD2. There are 13 residues in the CDR3. Germline CDR1 is SQVTM and CDR2 is ANQGSEA. J was trimmed by 4 bases and V by 6 bases; bases with no gene match: 3. CDR3 sequence: CSVVAGGPDTQYF. CDR3 sequence (DNA): TGCAGCGTCGTAGCGGGGGGGCCAGATACGCAGTATTTT.

The chain is built from TRBV27 and TRBJ1-5, with TRBD1 matching over 7 bases. V trimming: 6 bases; J trimming: 6 bases; junction bases outside the gene matches: 5. The CDR3 is 13 amino acids. From germline, CDR1 is MNHEY and CDR2 SMNVEV (reference sequence). The CDR3 protein is CASSWGQFQPQHF. CDR3 coding DNA: TGTGCCAGCAGCTGGGGACAGTTTCAGCCCCAGCATTTT.

The chain links TRBV3-1 to TRBJ1-1; no reliable D call. Germline-derived CDR1 and CDR2 are LGHDT and YNNKEL (reference sequence). Trimming stripped 4 bases from V and 3 bases from J, with 9 bases between. The CDR3 is 13 residues long. As DNA, the CDR3 is TGTGCCAGCAGCCCATATGGACACACTGAAGCTTTCTTT. The encoded protein is CASSPYGHTEAFF.

In its sample, this clonotype was seen once. V and J are TRBV5-1 and TRBJ1-1; perhaps TRBD1 as D (6 bases). The germline gives CDR1 SGHRS, CDR2 YFSETQ. The CDR3 runs to 12 residues. V lost 5 bases to trimming and J lost 2 bases, with 7 bases between them. CDR3 DNA: TGCGCCAGCAGGGGGGGCAACACTGAAGCTTTCTTT. Translated, it gives CASRGGNTEAFF. The full variable domain, its missing parts supplied by reference TRBV5-1 and TRBJ1-1, is KAGVTQTPRYLIKTRGQQVTLSCSPISGHRSVSWYQQTPGQGLQFLFEYFSETQRNKGNFPGRFSGRQFSNSRSEMNVSTLELGDSALYLCASRGGNTEAFFGQGTRLTVV.

The genes are TRBV5-6 and TRBJ1-2; D ambiguous. V was clipped by 1 base and J by 1 base, with 8 bases between them. The CDR3 runs to 14 residues. Germline V gives CDR1 SGHDT, CDR2 YYEEEE. The CDR3 reads CASSLLGSNYGYTF. In DNA, the CDR3 is TGTGCCAGCAGCTTGCTCGGGAGTAACTATGGCTACACCTTC.

The genes are TRBV6-2 or TRBV6-3 and TRBJ1-3; no definite D call. Trimming pared 8 bases from V and 0 bases from J, leaving 14 bases between. The CDR3 extends over 15 amino acids. Germline V gene sequence: CDR1 MNHEY, CDR2 SVGEGT. DNA of the CDR3: TGTGCCAGCGAACTCGGACTCAACTCTGGAAACACCATATATTTT. Its protein product is CASELGLNSGNTIYF.